The T cell receptor beta chain under discussion was sequenced for a study of blood T cell repertoires in COVID-19. Overall study: COVID-19 samples, acute and convalescent, were from the United States, Italy and Spain.

Germline V gives CDR1 SGHNT, CDR2 YYREEE (reference sequence). CDR3 length equals 17 residues. V was pared by 0 bases and J by 3 bases, with 15 bases between. The protocol was immunoSEQ multiplex PCR, while the TCRdb copy is restricted to in-frame clones and leaves out a portion. This sample has hundreds of thousands of clones; approximately 90% occur once, and the top ten carry under 9.5%. This study enrolled people aged roughly 18 to 89 from around 26 US geographic areas. The study assigned cohorts using participant-reported clinical history. Two negative PCRs, clearance, or symptom resolution were required of recovered Cohort 3 donors.

The chain has TRBV5-4 and TRBJ2-2; possible D gene TRBD1, 6 bases. This receptor was identified in a man aged 35 to 55 who had recovered from COVID-19. Sequences were obtained from PBMCs or T cells enriched from blood (not recorded which). The CDR3 sequence: CASSLAHRAVDTGELFF. DNA of the CDR3: TGTGCCAGCAGCTTGGCGCACAGGGCGGTCGACACCGGGGAGCTGTTTTTT.